A single sample is the source of the 22 T cell receptor beta chains below, sequenced in a study of regulatory T cells in long-lasting Graves disease. Time point reported: newly diagnosed GD, antithyroid drugs for less than 3 months. PBMCs provided the RNA from which the TCR library was made. Arm-PCR with iRepertoire HTBI primers amplified the CDR3 regions for these TCR beta libraries. TCRdb re-called the multiplex PCR reads with MiXCR, one entry per CDR3 protein. Of roughly 500,000 distinct CDR3 sequences in the sample, roughly 13% were seen once. These data were likewise used in another study, on T cells in Graves' hyperthyroidism and ophthalmopathy.

Source: peripheral blood mononuclear cells (PBMCs), taken at new diagnosis, from a patient treated with antithyroid drugs. The receptors here all came from a man younger than 40 with Graves disease.

The chain links TRBV5-1 to TRBJ2-1; either TRBD1 or TRBD2 may supply D (5 bases each). The V gene lost 4 bases and the J gene lost 2 bases, with 13 bases spanning the gap. Per the germline V gene, CDR1 is SGHRS and CDR2 is YFSETQ. The CDR3 consists of 15 residues. This CDR3 reads CASSTRDATYNEQFF. The CDR3 nucleotides read TGCGCCAGCAGCACCCGGGACGCGACCTACAATGAGCAGTTCTTC.

This clonotype appeared a few times. The chain employs TRBV29-1 and TRBJ2-7, with D perhaps matching TRBD1 (7 bases). Per germline, CDR1 SQVTM and CDR2 ANQGSEA. The length of the CDR3 is 14 residues. Trimming took off 3 bases at V and 5 bases at J, with 17 bases between the two ends. DNA of the CDR3: TGCAGCGTTGAGGGGGACAGCGGGTCCGACGAGCAGTACTTC. Encoded protein: CSVEGDSGSDEQYF.

This clonotype has at least ten counts. The chain recombines TRBV27 with TRBJ1-4; TRBD1 is a possible D gene (6 bases). This CDR3 has 15 residues. V was clipped by 3 bases and J by 8 bases, with 16 bases between them. Germline assignment: CDR1 MNHEY and CDR2 SMNVEV (reference sequence). The CDR3 coding sequence is TGTGCCAGCAGTTTCTTCGGGACACCGGGGGAAAAACTGTTTTTT. This codes for CASSFFGTPGEKLFF.

This clonotype was observed at least ten times. V usage is TRBV2 and J usage is TRBJ2-3, with TRBD2 matching 14 bases. Germline V gene data show CDR1 as SNHLY and CDR2 as FYNNEI. The V and J ends lost 6 bases and 6 bases, in that order; junction bases with no gene match: 5. The CDR3 runs 15 residues. CDR3 sequence reads: CASRTGTSGSDTQYF. For the CDR3, the DNA is TGTGCCAGCAGAACCGGGACTAGCGGGAGTGATACGCAGTATTTT.

This clonotype was observed many times. This chain joins TRBV6-1 and TRBJ2-7, with 8 bases fitting TRBD2. This CDR3 contains 17 residues. CDR1 MNHNS and CDR2 SASEGT come from the germline V gene. V lost 5 bases, J lost 5 bases, and 17 bases stayed unmatched. The CDR3 nucleotides are TGTGCCAGCAGTACCCCCTTGGGGAGCGGGAGTTTCGACGAGCAGTACTTC. Its protein product is CASSTPLGSGSFDEQYF.

This clonotype was seen many times. The rearrangement joins TRBV12-3 or TRBV12-4 to TRBJ2-1; D is tentatively TRBD1 or TRBD2 (7 bases each). V gave up 2 bases and J gave up 0 bases, with 23 bases separating them. The CDR3 totals 20 residues. The chain's CDR3 is CASSLYRRGIRGPSYNEQFF. The CDR3 DNA reads TGTGCCAGCAGTTTATATCGGCGGGGGATTAGGGGGCCCTCCTACAATGAGCAGTTCTTC.

This clonotype has a count of ten or more. This sequence joins TRBV27 and TRBJ2-2; 8 nucleotides line up with TRBD2. Germline V gene sequence: CDR1 MNHEY, CDR2 SMNVEV (reference sequence). The ends lost 10 bases at V and 6 bases at J; junction bases unmatched: 13. This CDR3 has 15 residues. The CDR3, as DNA: TGTGCCACTAAATCAGTAGGAGCGGGAGCCGGGGAGCTGTTTTTT. It encodes CATKSVGAGAGELFF.

This clonotype has a count of ten or more. The chain links TRBV27 to TRBJ2-3; D unclear. Trimming pared 5 bases from V and 3 bases from J, leaving 15 bases between. CDR3 length: 15 residues. Per the germline V gene, CDR1 is MNHEY and CDR2 is SMNVEV (reference sequence). CDR3 nucleotides: TGTGCCAGCAGTGCCTCCCACAGCAATACAGATACGCAGTATTTT. It translates to CASSASHSNTDTQYF.

This clonotype was seen ten or more times. The V call is TRBV20-1, the J call TRBJ2-1, with D maybe TRBD2 (6 bases). Trimming cost V 2 bases and J 6 bases, with 14 bases left between them. CDR3 size: 14 residues. CDR1 is DFQATT, CDR2 SNEGSKA, per germline (reference sequence). The CDR3 DNA is TGCAGTGCTAGATTACCGGGAGCCCTCAATGAGCAGTTCTTC. Protein: CSARLPGALNEQFF.

Points on this clonotype: A much larger clone differs from this one at a single base, so this may be a read error. The rearrangement joins TRBV20-1 to TRBJ2-1; D is perhaps TRBD2 (5 bases). The germline V gene encodes CDR1 DFQATT and CDR2 SNEGSKA (reference sequence). There are 14 residues in the CDR3. Trimming pared 5 bases from V and 8 bases from J, leaving 19 bases between. This CDR3 reads CSAVDYTSLDEQFF. DNA of the CDR3: TGCAGTGCTGTCGACTACACAAGCCTCGATGAGCAGTTCTTC.

The sample holds many counts of this clonotype. V is TRBV12-3 or TRBV12-4 and J is TRBJ1-4; D is undetermined. The CDR3 runs 11 residues. V was shortened by 6 bases and J by 7 bases, with 6 bases between the two germline ends. The CDR3 region has the DNA TGTGCCAGCAGCTTAACTGAAAAACTGTTTTTT. Protein product: CASSLTEKLFF.

The table lists this clonotype with many counts. This rearrangement joins TRBV20-1 to TRBJ2-1, with 10 bases aligning to TRBD2. CDR1 DFQATT and CDR2 SNEGSKA come from the germline V gene (reference sequence). V was pared by 8 bases and J by 4 bases, with 8 bases of the junction left unmatched. The CDR3 runs 14 residues. CDR3 sequence reads: CSPFSGRSYNEQFF. For the CDR3, the DNA is TGCAGTCCCTTTAGCGGGAGGAGTTACAATGAGCAGTTCTTC.

This clonotype has a count of ten or more. The chain is built from TRBV20-1 and TRBJ2-5, with a possible D match to TRBD2 (6 bases). Germline-derived CDR1 and CDR2 are DFQATT and SNEGSKA (reference sequence). V dropped 6 bases and J dropped 3 bases, with 20 bases sitting between them. CDR3 length: 15 residues. The CDR3 coding sequence is TGCAGTGCCACTCTTCCGGGACTCCTGGAAGAGACCCAGTACTTC. Translation gives CSATLPGLLEETQYF.

This clonotype showed up many times. The chain carries TRBV29-1 and TRBJ2-1; D is perhaps TRBD2 (5 bases). The CDR3 runs to 10 residues. Germline CDR1 is SQVTM and CDR2 is ANQGSEA. Between the trimmed V and J ends, which lost 7 bases and 8 bases, there was a span of 9 bases. CDR3 residues: CSALEDEQFF. The CDR3 nucleotides are TGCAGCGCCCTGGAGGATGAGCAGTTCTTC.

This clonotype showed up just a few times. V gene TRBV4-1 combines with J gene TRBJ1-4; D call uncertain. The germline gives CDR1 MGHRA, CDR2 YSYEKL. V was shortened by 1 base and J by 3 bases, with 9 bases between the two germline ends. This CDR3 has 15 residues. The CDR3 region has the DNA TGCGCCAGCAGCCAAGTACTCGGGGCTAATGAAAAACTGTTTTTT. It codes for CASSQVLGANEKLFF.

This clonotype was seen many times. This sequence joins TRBV5-1 and TRBJ2-7, with 10 bases identical to TRBD1. CDR3 length: 15 residues. Per germline, CDR1 SGHRS and CDR2 YFSETQ. Trimming removed 4 bases from V and 5 bases from J; junction bases left unmatched: 9. For the CDR3, the DNA is TGCGCCAGCAGCAACCGGGACAGGGGTCCCAACGAGCAGTACTTC. This gives the protein CASSNRDRGPNEQYF.

The table lists this clonotype with many counts. The chain has TRBV11-2 and TRBJ2-5; D perhaps matches TRBD1 (6 bases). The germline V and J ends were trimmed by 5 bases and 2 bases, with 15 bases remaining between them. This CDR3 region has 15 residues. Germline CDR1 SGHAT, CDR2 FQNNGV. Here the CDR3 DNA reads TGTGCCAGCAGCGCCACCGGGACACCGCAAGAGACCCAGTACTTC. Translated: CASSATGTPQETQYF.

This clonotype was observed at least ten times. The chain links TRBV11-3 to TRBJ2-3; D unclear. V lost 3 bases, J lost 0 bases, and 7 bases lay in between. The CDR3 sequence is 14 residues long. Germline V gene sequence: CDR1 SGHNT, CDR2 YENEEA. CDR3 bases: TGTGCCAGCAGCTTCAGCCGTAGCACAGATACGCAGTATTTT. Protein: CASSFSRSTDTQYF.

The sample holds one count of this clonotype. A much larger clonotype is one base distant, so this may be a read error. The chain recombines TRBV30 with TRBJ2-5; the D is unclear. Germline lookup yields CDR1 GTSNPN and CDR2 SVGIG (reference sequence). The ends were cut back, 3 bases at V and 11 bases at J, with 28 bases in the middle. The CDR3 spans 16 residues. The CDR3 protein is CAWSSGRTLTGNEQYF. The CDR3 nucleotides are TGTGCCTGGAGCTCCGGCCGGACCCTTACGGGCAATGAGCAGTACTTC.

This clonotype occurred many times. The rearrangement links TRBV7-6 to TRBJ2-5; tentative D call: TRBD1 (6 bases). V lost 3 bases, J lost 5 bases, and 19 bases lay in between. CDR3 length equals 16 residues. The germline gives CDR1 SGHVS, CDR2 FNYEAQ. The CDR3 here is CASSFLGGGTSETQYF. The CDR3, as DNA: TGTGCCAGCAGCTTCCTAGGGGGTGGGACCTCGGAGACCCAGTACTTC.

The J gene is TRBJ2-1, the V gene TRBV5-1; 8 bases are shared with TRBD1. The J segment lost 2 bases and the V segment lost 8 bases, leaving 12 bases of the junction unmatched. CDR1 SGHRS and CDR2 YFSETQ come from the germline V gene. The CDR3 extends over 16 amino acids. CDR3 bases: TGCGCCAGTACCCCGGCCGGGACAGGTACCTACAATGAGCAGTTCTTC. It specifies CASTPAGTGTYNEQFF.

A few counts support this clonotype. J is TRBJ2-2 and V is TRBV6-1; TRBD2 is a possible D gene (6 bases). CDR3 length: 15 amino acids. Trimming removed 7 bases at V and 3 bases at J, with 15 bases between. The germline V gene encodes CDR1 MNHNS and CDR2 SASEGT. CDR3 in amino acids: CASIDSPGDTGELFF. Here the CDR3 DNA reads TGTGCCAGCATCGACAGCCCGGGGGACACCGGGGAGCTGTTTTTT.